This T cell receptor (beta chain) derives from a study of immune evolution from preneoplasia to lung adenocarcinoma. Findings and limits, study-wide: Clonality was highest in normal lung, lower in later-stage lesions apparently.

This clone was recorded once. What it recognizes is unknown. Libraries were prepared by immunoSEQ multiplex PCR; TCRdb keeps only in-frame clonotypes and omits some of them. Here the sample spans 5,000 to 6,500 clones, about 79% being singletons. CDR1 MNHEY and CDR2 SVGAGI come from the germline V gene. This CDR3 region has 15 residues. Losses at the gene ends were 3 bases for V and 7 bases for J; bases not matched to a gene: 7. The chain couples TRBV6-5 to TRBJ2-1; TRBD2 aligns across 9 bases. The sample was FFPE minimally invasive lung adenocarcinoma tissue. The TCR sequence derives from a person between 60 and 80 years old with lung adenocarcinoma. The CDR3 spells CASSYRAGGGNEQFF. DNA of the CDR3: TGTGCCAGCAGTTATCGAGCGGGGGGTGGGAATGAGCAGTTCTTC.